This TCR beta chain originates from a study of shared clonotypes between healthy human individuals. Study outcomes and limitations: Estimated richness values were generally larger in naive subsets than in memory subsets. Clonotype sharing across donors was expected to vary with sequencing depth. Sorted-subset sequencing, rarefaction showed, was incomplete despite large depth.

Original processing methods: Junction-only immunoSEQ data arrived without quality scores, meaning filtering differed. Data came from immunoSEQ multiplex PCR; TCRdb stores just in-frame clones and leaves some out. V and J calls and clone size are copied from that table; D and trimming were computed from the DNA. The sample shows about 2.1 million clones, more than 85% of them seen only once. As concerns this clone: Its target is not known.

The naive CD8 fraction comprised CD45RO-negative cells positively selected for CCR7 and excluded terminally differentiated effector memory CD45RA+ cells. This CDR3 has 14 residues. Germline V gene data show CDR1 as SGDLS and CDR2 as YYNGEE. V was shortened by 6 bases and J by 4 bases, with 13 bases between the two germline ends. The chain combines TRBV9 with TRBJ2-2, with D possibly TRBD2 on 6 matching bases. This TCR was sampled from a man younger than 35 in good health. Some clones in this sample may be carry-over from other donors' samples. The sample consisted of naive CD8+ T cells from PBMCs. The CDR3 loop is CASMERGTTGELFF. The CDR3, as DNA: TGTGCCAGCATGGAGCGCGGGACCACCGGGGAGCTGTTTTTT.